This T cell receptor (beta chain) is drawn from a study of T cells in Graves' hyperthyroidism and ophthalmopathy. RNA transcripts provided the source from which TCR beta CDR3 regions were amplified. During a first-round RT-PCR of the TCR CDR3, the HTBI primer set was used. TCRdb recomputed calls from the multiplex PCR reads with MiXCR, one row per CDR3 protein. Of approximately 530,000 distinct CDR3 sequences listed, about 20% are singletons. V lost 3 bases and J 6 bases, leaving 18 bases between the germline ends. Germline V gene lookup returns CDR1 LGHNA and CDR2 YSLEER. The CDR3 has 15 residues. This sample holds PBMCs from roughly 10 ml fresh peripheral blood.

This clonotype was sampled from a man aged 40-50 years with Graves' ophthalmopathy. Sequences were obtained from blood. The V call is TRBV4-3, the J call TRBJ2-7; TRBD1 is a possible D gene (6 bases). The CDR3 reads CASSHDRQDGGEQYF. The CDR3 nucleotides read TGCGCCAGCAGCCATGACCGACAGGACGGAGGCGAGCAGTACTTC.